A selection of T cell receptor beta chains follows, all from one sample in a study of blood T cell repertoires in COVID-19. Measured with immunoSEQ multiplex PCR; TCRdb has only the in-frame clones, and not every one. In the table there are under 200,000 clones, 70% to 90% of which are singletons. Sequenced material: peripheral blood. All receptors come from a man aged 60 to 75 with COVID-19, enrolled during active disease. CDR3s leave out the opening cysteine and the closing phenylalanine or tryptophan. The order of the fields is V gene, J gene, D gene, CDR3 protein. D genes are given only for firm matches.

TRBV19,TRBJ1-6,.,ASSSGPDNSPLH
TRBV7-9,TRBJ1-1,TRBD1,ASSSGQVSSEAF
TRBV19,TRBJ1-6,.,ASSTIATVGGMTAPLH
TRBV25-1,TRBJ1-2,TRBD1,ASSESGTAGLYGYT
TRBV4-2,TRBJ1-4,TRBD1,ASSQGDRGNEKLF
TRBV6-5,TRBJ1-3,.,ASSYRSGNTIY
TRBV9,TRBJ2-7,TRBD1,ASSASGQGNFEQY
TRBV29-1,TRBJ2-2,.,SALNTGELF
TRBV4-3,TRBJ1-1,TRBD1,ASSLHTGDTEAF
TRBV27,TRBJ2-6,.,ASSSTGFSGANVLT
TRBV7-9,TRBJ2-7,.,ASSLRETYEQY
TRBV5-5,TRBJ1-6,.,ASSTQGSGLVSPLH
TRBV7-2,TRBJ1-3,TRBD1,ASSFDRAGNTIY